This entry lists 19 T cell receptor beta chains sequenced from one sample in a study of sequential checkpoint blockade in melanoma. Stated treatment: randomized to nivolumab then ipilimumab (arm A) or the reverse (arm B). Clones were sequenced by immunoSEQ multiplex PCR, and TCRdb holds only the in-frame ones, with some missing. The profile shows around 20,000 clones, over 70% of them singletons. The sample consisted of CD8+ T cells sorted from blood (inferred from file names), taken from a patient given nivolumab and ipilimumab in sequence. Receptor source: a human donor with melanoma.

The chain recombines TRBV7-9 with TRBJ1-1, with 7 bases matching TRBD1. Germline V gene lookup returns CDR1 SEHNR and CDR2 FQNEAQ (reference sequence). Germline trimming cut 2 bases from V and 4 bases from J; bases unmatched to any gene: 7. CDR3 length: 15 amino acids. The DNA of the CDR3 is TGTGCCAGCAGCTTATTGGTCGACAGGGCCACTGAAGCTTTCTTT. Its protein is CASSLLVDRATEAFF.

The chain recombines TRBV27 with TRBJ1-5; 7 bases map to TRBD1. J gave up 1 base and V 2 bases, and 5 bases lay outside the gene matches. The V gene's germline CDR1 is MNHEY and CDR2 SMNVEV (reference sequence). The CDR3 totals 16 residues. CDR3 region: CASSLQPGGSNQPQHF. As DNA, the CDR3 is TGTGCCAGCAGTTTACAACCAGGGGGAAGCAATCAGCCCCAGCATTTT.

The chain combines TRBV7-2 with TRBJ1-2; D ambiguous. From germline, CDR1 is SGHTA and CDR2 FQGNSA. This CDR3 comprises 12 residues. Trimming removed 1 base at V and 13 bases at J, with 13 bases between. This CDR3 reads CASSLGRRGITF. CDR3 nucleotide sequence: TGTGCCAGCAGCTTAGGACGACGCGGGATCACCTTC.

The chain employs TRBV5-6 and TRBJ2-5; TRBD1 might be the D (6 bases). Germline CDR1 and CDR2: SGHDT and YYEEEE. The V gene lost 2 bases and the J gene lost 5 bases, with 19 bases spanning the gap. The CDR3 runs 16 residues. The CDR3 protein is CASSFGQSVSGETQYF. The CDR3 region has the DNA TGTGCCAGCAGCTTCGGACAGTCGGTGTCCGGGGAGACCCAGTACTTC.

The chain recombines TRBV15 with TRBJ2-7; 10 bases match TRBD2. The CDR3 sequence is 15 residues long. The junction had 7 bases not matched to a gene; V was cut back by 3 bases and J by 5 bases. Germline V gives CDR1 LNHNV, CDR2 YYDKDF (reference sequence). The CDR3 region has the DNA TGTGCCACCAGCAGGGCTGGGACTAGCGTCAACGAGCAGTACTTC. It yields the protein CATSRAGTSVNEQYF.

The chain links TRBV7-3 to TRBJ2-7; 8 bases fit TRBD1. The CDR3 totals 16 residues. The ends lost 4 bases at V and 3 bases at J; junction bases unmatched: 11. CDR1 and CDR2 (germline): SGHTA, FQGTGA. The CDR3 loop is CASSSNSGTGIYEQYF. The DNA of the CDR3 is TGTGCCAGCAGCTCTAACTCCGGGACAGGCATCTACGAGCAGTACTTC.

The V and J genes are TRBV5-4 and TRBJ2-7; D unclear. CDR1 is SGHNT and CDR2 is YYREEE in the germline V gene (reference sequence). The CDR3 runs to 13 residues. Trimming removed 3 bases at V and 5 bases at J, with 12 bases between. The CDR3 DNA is TGTGCCAGCAGCTCACCCTCGAGAGACGAGCAGTACTTC. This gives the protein CASSSPSRDEQYF.

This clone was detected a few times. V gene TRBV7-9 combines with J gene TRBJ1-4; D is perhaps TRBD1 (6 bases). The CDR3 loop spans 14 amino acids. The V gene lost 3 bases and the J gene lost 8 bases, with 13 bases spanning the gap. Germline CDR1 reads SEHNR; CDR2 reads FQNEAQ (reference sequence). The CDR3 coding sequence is TGTGCCAGCAGCTTCGACAGGAGTCGGGAAAAACTGTTTTTT. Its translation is CASSFDRSREKLFF.

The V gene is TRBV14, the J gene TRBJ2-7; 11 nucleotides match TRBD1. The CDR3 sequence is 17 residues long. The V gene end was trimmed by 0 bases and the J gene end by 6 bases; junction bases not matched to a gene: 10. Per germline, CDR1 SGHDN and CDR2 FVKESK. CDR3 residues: CASSQEGRTGGTGEQYF. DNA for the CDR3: TGTGCCAGCAGCCAAGAGGGTCGGACAGGGGGCACGGGCGAGCAGTACTTC.

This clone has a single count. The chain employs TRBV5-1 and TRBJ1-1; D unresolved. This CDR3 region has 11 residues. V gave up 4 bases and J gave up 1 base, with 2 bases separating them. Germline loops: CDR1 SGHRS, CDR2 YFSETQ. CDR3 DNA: TGCGCCAGCAGCCAGAACACTGAAGCTTTCTTT. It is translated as CASSQNTEAFF.

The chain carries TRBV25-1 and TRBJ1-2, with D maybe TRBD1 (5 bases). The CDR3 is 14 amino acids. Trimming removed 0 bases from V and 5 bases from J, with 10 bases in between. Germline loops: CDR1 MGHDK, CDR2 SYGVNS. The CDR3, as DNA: TGTGCCAGCAGTGAATATGGGGGAGGTTATGGCTACACCTTC. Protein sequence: CASSEYGGGYGYTF.

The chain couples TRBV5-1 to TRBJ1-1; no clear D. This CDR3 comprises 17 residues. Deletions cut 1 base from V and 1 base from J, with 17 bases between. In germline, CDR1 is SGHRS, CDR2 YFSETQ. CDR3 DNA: TGCGCCAGCAGCTTGTTGAGCGGTGTGGCCAGGAACACTGAAGCTTTCTTT. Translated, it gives CASSLLSGVARNTEAFF.

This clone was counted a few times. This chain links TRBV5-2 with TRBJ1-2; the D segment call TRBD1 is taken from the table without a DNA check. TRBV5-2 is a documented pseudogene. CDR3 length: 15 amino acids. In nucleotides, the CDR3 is TGCGCCAGCAGCCAAGGTATAGGGGGCTACTATGGCTACACCTTC. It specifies CASSQGIGGYYGYTF.

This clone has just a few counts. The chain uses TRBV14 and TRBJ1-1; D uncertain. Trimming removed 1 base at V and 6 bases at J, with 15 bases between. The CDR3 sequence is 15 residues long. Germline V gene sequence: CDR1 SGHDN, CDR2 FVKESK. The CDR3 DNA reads TGTGCCAGCAGCCAAGTCCGGGGAGAGTTGGCTGAAGCTTTCTTT. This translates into CASSQVRGELAEAFF. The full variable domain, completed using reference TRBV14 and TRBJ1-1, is EAGVTQFPSHSVIEKGQTVTLRCDPISGHDNLYWYRRVMGKEIKFLLHFVKESKQDESGMPNNRFLAERTGGTYSTLKVQPAELEDSGVYFCASSQVRGELAEAFFGQGTRLTVV.

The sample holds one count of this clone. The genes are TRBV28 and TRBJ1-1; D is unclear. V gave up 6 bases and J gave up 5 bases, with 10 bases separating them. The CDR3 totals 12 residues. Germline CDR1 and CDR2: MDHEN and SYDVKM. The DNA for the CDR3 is TGTGCCAGCAGGAATGGAGGGACTGAAGCTTTCTTT. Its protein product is CASRNGGTEAFF. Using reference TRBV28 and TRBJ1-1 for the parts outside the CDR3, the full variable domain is DVKVTQSSRYLVKRTGEKVFLECVQDMDHENMFWYRQDPGLGLRLIYFSYDVKMKEKGDIPEGYSVSREKKERFSLILESASTNQTSMYLCASRNGGTEAFFGQGTRLTVV.

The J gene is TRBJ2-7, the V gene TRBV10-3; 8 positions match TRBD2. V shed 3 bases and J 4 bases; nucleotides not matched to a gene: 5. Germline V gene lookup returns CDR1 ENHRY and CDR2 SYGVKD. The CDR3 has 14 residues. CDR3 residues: CAISESRGAYEQYF. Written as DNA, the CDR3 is TGTGCCATCAGTGAATCGCGGGGGGCATACGAGCAGTACTTC.

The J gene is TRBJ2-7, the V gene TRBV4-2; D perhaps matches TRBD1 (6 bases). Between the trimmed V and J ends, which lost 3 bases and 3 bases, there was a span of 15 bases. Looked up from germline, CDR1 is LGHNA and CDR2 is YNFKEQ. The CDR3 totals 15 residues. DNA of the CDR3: TGTGCCAGCAGCCAGCATCCACAGGGTAACTACGAGCAGTACTTC. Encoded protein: CASSQHPQGNYEQYF.

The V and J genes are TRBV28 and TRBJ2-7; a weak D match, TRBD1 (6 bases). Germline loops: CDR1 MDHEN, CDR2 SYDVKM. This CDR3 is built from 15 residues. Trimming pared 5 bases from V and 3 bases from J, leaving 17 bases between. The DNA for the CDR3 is TGTGCCAGCAGTACAAACCTCAGGGGCAGCTACGAGCAGTACTTC. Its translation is CASSTNLRGSYEQYF.

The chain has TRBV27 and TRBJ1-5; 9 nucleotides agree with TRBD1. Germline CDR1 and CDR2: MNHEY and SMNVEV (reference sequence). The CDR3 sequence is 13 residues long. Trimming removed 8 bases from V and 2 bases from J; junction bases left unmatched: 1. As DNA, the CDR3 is TGTGCCAGCGGGGACAGGGGCAATCAGCCCCAGCATTTT. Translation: CASGDRGNQPQHF.